What follows describes a single T cell receptor (beta chain). Its antigen remains undetermined. No base-level quality is on record; no much larger clone is a single base apart. These data come from a study of cytomegalovirus exposure and HLA in healthy donors (dated by TCRdb to about 2017). Broadly, across the study: An earlier analysis of roughly 500 of the donors reported roughly 300 Gb of sequence data and some 120 million unique TCR beta sequences from about 179 million T cells. Class I and class II HLA loci were covered by the typing at four-digit resolution. In the later analysis, no new phenotypic data were used to find candidate immune exposures; instead, reliance was placed on TCR beta sequences and their occurrence across donors. Of the 350 to 400 genotyped donors, over 70% fell in the genetic ancestry cluster associated with self-reported Caucasian donors. The study combined high-throughput TCR immunosequencing, statistical association of individual TCRs with disease status, and machine learning to predict cytomegalovirus infection status. Alongside the repertoire data, information on donor age, sex, ethnicity and CMV serostatus was compiled. The study aimed to test whether signatures of past pathogen exposure could be identified by cataloging public T cell receptors. The study used immunosequencing to profile the T cell repertoires of 670 or so subjects and linked those repertoires to cytomegalovirus serostatus. Besides the first cohort of about 730 subjects, a separate validation cohort made up of over 95 different subjects was used. The number of donors typed differed by locus, with roughly 629-640 for A, B, C, DRB1 and DQB1, 522 for DQA1, 606 for DPA1, and around 450 for DPB1. A later analysis re-examined previously published TCR beta repertoires from more than 650 donors and added high-resolution HLA genotyping to investigate patterns of TCR occurrence. Every repertoire in the discovery cohort had been generated on one and the same sequencing platform. Four to six DR-DQ haplotypes were handled as single units for association and clustering, since linkage in the cohort was strong. In an earlier analysis of about 590 of the donors, high-throughput TCR beta sequencing was used to judge whether each TCR beta V gene segment behaved as functional or pseudogenic. Among roughly 400 genotyped donors of the cohort, an average of roughly 230,000 unique TCR beta nucleotide sequences was sequenced per donor, of which approximately 18% were non-productive. About 280 gigabases of sequencing data and 70 million to 100 million unique TCR sequences made up an early release that covered over 550 HLA-typed donors. In a later genetic analysis, genome-wide SNP genotypes for about three fifths of the 666 donors were used, and that subset was treated as a discovery cohort.

The library came from the immunoSEQ multiplex PCR assay. For the multiplex PCR, a mixture combining 60 forward primers for TCR Vbeta segments and 13 reverse primers for TCR Jbeta segments was used. The CDR3 region of rearranged TCR beta genes was amplified from genomic DNA by a multiplex PCR assay. The Illumina HiSeq System was used to sequence the amplified TCR beta libraries as 87-base-pair reads. In the paper's pipeline: A later analysis tallied approximately 87 million unique TCR beta chains across the 640 or so repertoires, and around 9.9 million of those chains were shared by two or more donors. Raw reads were error-corrected and collapsed into unique sequences by a nearest-neighbor algorithm in which closely related sequences were merged to remove PCR and sequencing errors. Alignment of CDR3 sequences to IMGT reference sequences was used to assign V, D and J gene segments. For a sequence to be retained, a match of at least six nucleotides was required to both a V gene segment and a J gene segment. A rearrangement counted as productive if the CDR3 had no stop codons and remained in frame with V and J, and every other rearrangement counted as non-productive. CDR3 was defined according to IMGT convention as the region running from the second conserved V-encoded cysteine to the conserved J-encoded phenylalanine. In an earlier analysis of just under 600 of the donors, sequences lacking an unambiguous match to a single V gene segment were excluded. An earlier analysis of 587 of the donors called V segments functional above 56.7% productive rearrangements and segregating when the between-donor standard deviation exceeded 5%. A statistical classification framework was built to diagnose cytomegalovirus status from the catalog of TCR beta chain sequences. A later analysis assigned V and J genes by comparing TCR nucleotide sequences with IMGT/GENE-DB human TR gene sequences. In a later analysis, CDR3 sequences and most-parsimonious VDJ recombination scenarios were assigned using the TCRdist pipeline. A later analysis defined each TCR beta chain by its CDR3 amino acid sequence plus V-gene family, and excluded reads lacking a unique V-gene family. In a later analysis, some 600 highly shared, low-generation-probability nucleotide sequences were removed to address suspected cross-contamination and a sequencing artifact. A later analysis calculated a clonal expansion index for each public chain from normalized within-repertoire ranks of inferred template counts. In a later analysis, generation probabilities were computed with a VDJ recombination model fitted to out-of-frame rearrangements, and the resulting probabilities were checked against IGoR. In a later analysis, hypergeometric tests were used to score TCR-TCR, TCR-HLA and TCR-CMV co-occurrence, with a repertoire-size bias correction applied to TCR pairs. In a later analysis, false discovery rates were estimated by permuting HLA or CMV assignments 20 times. In a later analysis, co-occurring TCRs were grouped with DBSCAN, and TCRdist sequence similarity was added when clustering was performed within HLA-allele-positive subsets. For co-occurrence clustering, repertoires with fewer than 30,000 or more than 120,000 public chains were excluded, along with five or six repertoires with anomalous nucleotide sharing. This immuneACCESS table, as held by TCRdb, lists in-frame sequences with V and J called but not all clones. Of the missing ones, under half trace to an unresolved V gene in checked studies; the others have no known cause. V and J calls and clone size follow that table, whereas D and trimming were derived from the DNA. The sample table shows more than 80,000 clones, and roughly nine tenths are seen once. 8% to 10% of the sample goes to the ten largest clones.

The V and J ends are trimmed by 6 bases and 1 base, leaving 12 bases between them. CDR3 length: 15 amino acids, cysteine to phenylalanine. The entry retains the CDR3 DNA only, 45 bases that are in frame from base 1. The germline V gene yields MDHEN for CDR1 and SYDVKM for CDR2. Study-wide conclusions, independent of this receptor: Several of the top co-occurrence clusters appeared to be linked to parvovirus B19, influenza, CMV and Epstein-Barr virus, according to a later analysis. A further reported finding was that TCR beta sequences accurately predicted the HLA-A and HLA-B alleles for most subjects in the first cohort. Because HLA typing was missing for some donors at each locus, association tests included only the typed subset. The classifier was reported to diagnose cytomegalovirus status with high specificity and sensitivity in both the original cohort and the validation cohort. In a later analysis, HLA-associated TCR beta chains showed more clonal expansion and lower generation probabilities than non-associated chains that were equally common. Because counts were too low, 15 to 20 rarely observed V segments, including chromosome 9 orphons, were excluded from the earlier analysis of under 650 of the donors. The only immune exposure information available for the cohort was CMV serostatus. In vitro tests confirmed that a few of the cytomegalovirus-associated TCR beta chains recognize cytomegalovirus antigens. In an earlier analysis of about 540 of the donors, most TCR beta V segments were observed in productive rearrangements about 90% or about 30% of the time, broadly matching IMGT annotations. Correlated functional status among segregating V segments might be attributable to linkage disequilibrium, but an unknown experimental factor could not be ruled out. The study listed around 160 TCR beta chains as associated with cytomegalovirus. The authors suggested that the approach could potentially be generalized to other disease states and immunological phenotypes. The presence/absence analyses assumed that sequencing depth was roughly uniform across donors, and that assumption may not be true. In a later analysis, most CMV-associated TCR beta chains were found to appear HLA-restricted, with HLA associations seemingly driven largely by CMV exposure. Assigning TCR associations to individual alleles was difficult when HLA alleles, especially DR and DQ, strongly co-occurred. A later analysis associated 16,951 TCR beta sequences with specific HLA alleles at a false discovery rate of 0.05. Some IMGT-functional V segments, including TRBV6-2 and TRBV6-3, could not be distinguished by the 87-base-pair reads and were therefore excluded. A group of highly shared sequence variants was considered likely to be a technical artifact of the sequencing pipeline. In this cohort, only TCR beta chains were sequenced, and detectable features were limited by the absence of alpha or paired-chain data. An association between a missense DCLRE1C variant and V-gene and J-gene trimming of TCR beta chains was found in a later genetic analysis and replicated in an independent cohort. While some public TCRs were present in many individuals, most TCR sequences turned up only very rarely across donors. According to a later genetic analysis, donors in an Asian-associated ancestry cluster had fewer N-insertions in productive TCRs than the approximately 650-donor mean. According to a later analysis, TCR association rates differed among HLA loci, with DRB1 alleles showing the most associated TCRs and HLA-C alleles showing the fewest.

The cohort was made up of 666 healthy bone marrow donors. All cohort members were sampled while nominally healthy, although unrecorded immune exposures were likely present. The donor was CMV seropositive and was included in the group of approximately 310 seropositive cohort members. A peripheral blood sample was provided by each donor, and peripheral blood mononuclear cells were used for TCR beta sequencing. The Qiagen DNeasy Blood Extraction Kit was used to extract genomic DNA from the blood cell samples. The chain is assembled from TRBV28 and TRBJ2-2; tentative D gene TRBD1, with 6 bases matching. The sequencing input was PBMCs. This clonotype was sampled from a man aged 25-40 years in good health and CMV-seropositive. The sequence in DNA is TGTGCCAGCAGACTCAGGGACAAGAACACCGGGGAGCTGTTTTTT. The resulting protein is CASRLRDKNTGELFF. Joined to the reference TRBV28 and TRBJ2-2 proteins, this CDR3 gives the full variable domain: DVKVTQSSRYLVKRTGEKVFLECVQDMDHENMFWYRQDPGLGLRLIYFSYDVKMKEKGDIPEGYSVSREKKERFSLILESASTNQTSMYLCASRLRDKNTGELFFGEGSRLTVL.